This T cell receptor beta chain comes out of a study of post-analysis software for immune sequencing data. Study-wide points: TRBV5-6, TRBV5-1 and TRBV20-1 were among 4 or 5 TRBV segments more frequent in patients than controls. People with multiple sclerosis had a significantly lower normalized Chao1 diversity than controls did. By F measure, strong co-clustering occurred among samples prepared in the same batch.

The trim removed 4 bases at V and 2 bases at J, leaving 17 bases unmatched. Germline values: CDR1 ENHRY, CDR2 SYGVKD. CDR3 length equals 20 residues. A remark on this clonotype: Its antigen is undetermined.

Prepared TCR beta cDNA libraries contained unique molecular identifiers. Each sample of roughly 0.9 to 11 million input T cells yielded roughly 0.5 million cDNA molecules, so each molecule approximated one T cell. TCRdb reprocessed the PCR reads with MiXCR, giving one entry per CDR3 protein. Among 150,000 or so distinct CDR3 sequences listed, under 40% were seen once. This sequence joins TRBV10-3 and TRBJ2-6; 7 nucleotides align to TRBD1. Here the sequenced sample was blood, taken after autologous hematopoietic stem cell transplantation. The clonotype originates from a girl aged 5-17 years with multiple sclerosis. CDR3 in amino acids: CAISGARARDRTPGANVLTF. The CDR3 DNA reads TGTGCCATCAGTGGAGCCCGAGCCCGGGACAGAACGCCTGGGGCCAACGTCCTGACTTTC.